These 30 T cell receptor beta chains were sequenced from one sample in a study of cytotoxic CD8 clonotypes in ibrutinib-treated CLL. Sequencing used immunoSEQ multiplex PCR; TCRdb keeps in-frame clones, though not all of them. The sample holds almost 45,000 clones, roughly three quarters seen once. The material sequenced was PBMCs, taken after 12 months of ibrutinib treatment. These receptors all stem from a human donor with chronic lymphocytic leukemia.

The V gene is TRBV11-2, the J gene TRBJ1-1; the match to TRBD1 covers 7 bases. The CDR3 is 16 residues long. Trimming took 5 bases from V and 1 from J; bases not matched to a gene: 10. CDR1 and CDR2 from the germline V gene are SGHAT and FQNNGV. The CDR3 here is CASSPETGARNTEAFF. CDR3 nucleotides: TGTGCCAGCAGCCCTGAAACAGGGGCCAGGAACACTGAAGCTTTCTTT.

This clone occurred a few times. The V gene is TRBV14, the J gene TRBJ2-2; D gene uncertain. Deletions cut 2 bases from V and 4 bases from J, with 17 bases between. The CDR3 has 17 amino acids. Germline lookup yields CDR1 SGHDN and CDR2 FVKESK. CDR3 amino acids: CASSQQTRYEVTGELFF. As DNA, the CDR3 is TGTGCCAGCAGCCAACAAACACGTTACGAGGTCACCGGGGAGCTGTTTTTT. Supplemented by reference TRBV14 and TRBJ2-2, the full variable domain reads EAGVTQFPSHSVIEKGQTVTLRCDPISGHDNLYWYRRVMGKEIKFLLHFVKESKQDESGMPNNRFLAERTGGTYSTLKVQPAELEDSGVYFCASSQQTRYEVTGELFFGEGSRLTVL.

The rearrangement joins TRBV2 to TRBJ2-1, with TRBD2 matching over 11 bases. Germline V gives CDR1 SNHLY, CDR2 FYNNEI. Trimming at V came to 6 bases and at J to 5 bases, leaving 6 bases not matched to a gene. The CDR3 is 15 amino acids. CDR3 sequence: CASSGGLAANNEQFF. The CDR3, as DNA: TGTGCCAGCAGCGGGGGACTAGCGGCTAACAATGAGCAGTTCTTC.

The CDR3 loop reads CASSPGVSSSYEQYF. CDR3 coding DNA: TGTGCCAGCAGCCCTGGGGTTTCAAGCTCCTACGAGCAGTACTTC. This chain links TRBV7-6 with TRBJ2-7; D uncertain. Germline V gene data show CDR1 as SGHVS and CDR2 as FNYEAQ. This CDR3 region has 15 residues. V was trimmed by 5 bases and J by 0 bases, leaving 14 bases between them.

This clone occurred a few times. The chain links TRBV30 to TRBJ2-2, with D possibly being TRBD2 (5 bases). V was shortened by 0 bases and J by 6 bases, with 11 bases between the two germline ends. Germline V gene lookup returns CDR1 GTSNPN and CDR2 SVGIG (reference sequence). This CDR3 is 14 amino acids long. CDR3 residues: CAWSVWGAAGELFF. DNA for the CDR3: TGTGCCTGGAGTGTATGGGGAGCGGCCGGGGAGCTGTTTTTT.

This clone showed up just a few times. This chain uses TRBV5-4 with TRBJ2-3; D tentatively fits TRBD1 or TRBD2 (5 bases each). Trimming left V 3 bases short and J 4 bases short, with 12 bases between. The CDR3 contains 14 residues. CDR1 is SGHNT, CDR2 YYREEE, per germline (reference sequence). CDR3 DNA: TGTGCCAGCAGCTCAGAGGGGCGTCCAGATACGCAGTATTTT. Its translation is CASSSEGRPDTQYF.

This chain connects TRBV10-1 to TRBJ2-3; TRBD1 is a possible D gene (8 bases). V was pared by 7 bases and J by 4 bases, with 15 bases between. The CDR3 is 14 amino acids. Per the germline V gene, CDR1 is WNHNN and CDR2 is SYGVQD (reference sequence). As DNA, the CDR3 is TGCGCCAGCATCCGACAGGGGAGGGCAGATACGCAGTATTTT. The encoded protein is CASIRQGRADTQYF.

The chain employs TRBV7-7 and TRBJ2-1; weak D call: TRBD1 (5 bases). From germline, CDR1 is SSHAT and CDR2 FNYEAQ (reference sequence). V lost 2 bases and J lost 7, with 9 bases in between. The CDR3 extends over 13 amino acids. The CDR3 spells CASSLLGANEQFF. The CDR3 DNA reads as TGTGCCAGCAGCTTATTAGGGGCGAATGAGCAGTTCTTC.

The chain carries TRBV7-2 and TRBJ2-5; 11 nucleotides agree with TRBD2. The CDR3 runs to 17 residues. Germline V gene sequence: CDR1 SGHTA, CDR2 FQGNSA. Trimming removed 4 bases from V and 7 bases from J; junction bases left unmatched: 14. For the CDR3, the DNA is TGTGCCAGCAGCTCCGGACTAGCGGGTGGGCCGGAAGGGACCCAGTACTTC. It codes for CASSSGLAGGPEGTQYF.

This chain connects TRBV28 to TRBJ1-2; no clear D. There are 18 residues in the CDR3. Looked up from germline, CDR1 is MDHEN and CDR2 is SYDVKM. V lost 2 bases, J lost 0 bases, and 19 bases lay in between. The CDR3 region is CASSLLTLRTSTNYGYTF. CDR3 DNA: TGTGCCAGCAGTTTACTCACCCTTAGGACGTCAACTAACTATGGCTACACCTTC.

The genes are TRBV11-2 and TRBJ2-2, with 7 nucleotides matching TRBD1. V dropped 6 bases and J dropped 3; count of bases not matched to a gene: 16. CDR1 and CDR2 (germline): SGHAT, FQNNGV. The CDR3 spans 18 residues. CDR3 residues: CASSFFPAGDRYTGELFF. The CDR3 region has the DNA TGTGCCAGCAGTTTTTTCCCCGCCGGGGACAGATACACCGGGGAGCTGTTTTTT.

This clone occurred a few times. The rearrangement uses TRBV10-3 and TRBJ1-2; 7 positions match TRBD1. Germline-derived CDR1 and CDR2 are ENHRY and SYGVKD. V shed 8 bases, J shed 6 bases, and the junction held 18 bases outside the gene matches. The CDR3 contains 16 residues. CDR3 DNA: TGTGCCATCGCCTCGGAGACGTGGGGAGGGGGCGATGGCTACACCTTC. Translating it yields CAIASETWGGGDGYTF.

V and J are TRBV6-1 and TRBJ1-2; unclear D gene. V lost 6 bases, J lost 6 bases, and 11 bases lay in between. This CDR3 spans 12 amino acids. The V gene's germline CDR1 is MNHNS and CDR2 SASEGT. The CDR3 here is CASRGIVDGYTF. The CDR3 nucleotides are TGTGCCAGCAGGGGTATTGTGGATGGCTACACCTTC.

The CDR3 DNA sequence: TGTGCCTGGAGCGCTGGACAGGGGTTTCCAGATACGCAGTATTTT. Amino acids: CAWSAGQGFPDTQYF. This chain connects TRBV30 to TRBJ2-3, with TRBD1 matching over 9 bases. J was trimmed by 4 bases and V by 3 bases; bases with no gene match: 8. CDR3 length: 15 residues. Per germline, CDR1 GTSNPN and CDR2 SVGIG (reference sequence).

The chain uses TRBV5-4 and TRBJ2-2; 8 nucleotides agree with TRBD1. Germline V CDR1 and CDR2: SGHNT, YYREEE (reference sequence). The CDR3 consists of 14 residues. Trimming took 7 bases from V and 5 from J; bases not matched to a gene: 7. DNA for the CDR3: TGTGCCAGCGGAAGACAGGGGTGGACCGGGGAGCTGTTTTTT. Its protein product is CASGRQGWTGELFF.

The rearrangement links TRBV29-1 to TRBJ2-3; 9 nucleotides align to TRBD2. CDR1 and CDR2 from the germline V gene are SQVTM and ANQGSEA. J gave up 0 bases and V 6 bases, and 1 base lay outside the gene matches. The CDR3 sequence is 13 residues long. CDR3 sequence reads: CSVTSGSTDTQYF. DNA of the CDR3: TGCAGCGTGACTAGCGGCAGCACAGATACGCAGTATTTT.

This clone has only a few counts. The chain combines TRBV27 with TRBJ2-5; D might be TRBD2 (5 bases). CDR1 and CDR2 (germline): MNHEY, SMNVEV (reference sequence). CDR3 size: 15 residues. V lost 2 bases, J lost 2 bases, and 12 bases lay in between. CDR3 sequence: CASSLRWTEQETQYF. As DNA, the CDR3 is TGTGCCAGCAGTTTACGATGGACTGAACAAGAGACCCAGTACTTC.

The gene calls are TRBV6-1 and TRBJ1-1, with 8 bases identical to TRBD1. Germline CDR1 and CDR2: MNHNS and SASEGT. The V gene end was trimmed by 4 bases and the J gene end by 1 base; junction bases not matched to a gene: 2. The length of the CDR3 is 14 residues. Here the CDR3 reads CASSVDRGNTEAFF. Written as DNA, the CDR3 is TGTGCCAGCAGTGTAGACAGGGGGAACACTGAAGCTTTCTTT.

The chain links TRBV5-1 to TRBJ2-3, with 9 positions matching TRBD1. Trimming took 3 bases from V and 4 from J; bases not matched to a gene: 6. Germline CDR1 and CDR2: SGHRS and YFSETQ. CDR3 length: 15 residues. The CDR3 sequence is CASSSGQGFADTQYF. CDR3 nucleotides: TGCGCCAGCAGCTCGGGACAGGGTTTCGCAGATACGCAGTATTTT.

The chain is built from TRBV25-1 and TRBJ2-1, with 7 bases fitting TRBD1. V was clipped by 4 bases and J by 8 bases; unmatched bases: 11. The CDR3 spans 15 residues. CDR1 and CDR2 from the germline V gene are MGHDK and SYGVNS. The CDR3 is CASSADRLIRDEQFF. CDR3 in DNA: TGTGCCAGCAGTGCGGACAGGTTAATCCGCGATGAGCAGTTCTTC.

This chain uses TRBV19 with TRBJ2-1; a weak D match, TRBD2 (5 bases). This CDR3 spans 13 amino acids. Trimming cost V 3 bases and J 7 bases, with 10 bases left between them. The germline CDR1 and CDR2 sequences are LNHDA and SQIVND (reference sequence). This chain's CDR3 is CASSMDRRNEQFF. CDR3 DNA: TGTGCCAGTAGTATGGATCGGAGGAATGAGCAGTTCTTC.

This clone was detected only a few times. This sequence joins TRBV27 and TRBJ1-4, with 8 bases identical to TRBD1. The CDR3 totals 14 residues. The V and J ends lost 5 bases and 5 bases, in that order; junction bases with no gene match: 4. Germline V lookup: CDR1 MNHEY, CDR2 SMNVEV (reference sequence). The CDR3 DNA sequence: TGTGCCAGCAGTATCCGACAGGGGAATGAAAAACTGTTTTTT. Translating it yields CASSIRQGNEKLFF.

This clone occurred a few times. This chain links TRBV5-4 with TRBJ2-3, with 7 bases matching TRBD1. From germline, CDR1 is SGHNT and CDR2 YYREEE (reference sequence). V was clipped by 4 bases and J by 3 bases; unmatched bases: 8. This CDR3 comprises 15 residues. CDR3 in amino acids: CASSPDRARTDTQYF. In DNA, the CDR3 is TGTGCCAGCAGCCCCGACAGGGCTCGGACAGATACGCAGTATTTT.

This clone was counted a single time. The rearrangement links TRBV5-4 to TRBJ2-7; TRBD2 matches 7 bases. There are 15 residues in the CDR3. The V gene end was trimmed by 0 bases and the J gene end by 6 bases; junction bases not matched to a gene: 9. Germline CDR1 and CDR2: SGHNT and YYREEE (reference sequence). As DNA, the CDR3 is TGTGCCAGCAGCTTGGGCGGGAGACAGCCCTTCGAGCAGTACTTC. Encoded protein: CASSLGGRQPFEQYF. The full variable domain, its missing parts supplied by reference TRBV5-4 and TRBJ2-7, is ETGVTQSPTHLIKTRGQQVTLRCSSQSGHNTVSWYQQALGQGPQFIFQYYREEENGRGNFPPRFSGLQFPNYSSELNVNALELDDSALYLCASSLGGRQPFEQYFGPGTRLTVT.

The rearrangement links TRBV28 to TRBJ1-3; TRBD1 matches at 8 bases. V lost 5 bases, J lost 2 bases, and 5 bases stayed unmatched. The length of the CDR3 is 15 residues. Per germline, CDR1 MDHEN and CDR2 SYDVKM. CDR3 region: CASSPGTGPGNTIYF. CDR3 coding DNA: TGTGCCAGCAGTCCCGGGACAGGTCCTGGAAACACCATATATTTT.

The chain is built from TRBV29-1 and TRBJ2-7; D is unresolved. Germline V gene lookup returns CDR1 SQVTM and CDR2 ANQGSEA. The CDR3 runs 12 residues. V lost 5 bases to trimming and J lost 3 bases, with 11 bases between them. This CDR3 is CSVQIGRYEQYF. The CDR3 nucleotides read TGCAGCGTTCAGATTGGCCGCTACGAGCAGTACTTC.

The chain employs TRBV30 and TRBJ2-2; D ambiguous. The CDR3 extends over 11 amino acids. V shed 6 bases and J shed 6 bases, with 8 bases lying between them. Germline CDR1 reads GTSNPN; CDR2 reads SVGIG (reference sequence). CDR3 amino acids: CACARSGELFF. For the CDR3, the DNA is TGTGCCTGCGCTAGGTCCGGGGAGCTGTTTTTT.

This clone was seen once. J is TRBJ1-4 and V is TRBV6-6; TRBD1 matches 11 bases. V shed 6 bases and J 8 bases; nucleotides not matched to a gene: 8. The V gene's germline CDR1 is MNHNY and CDR2 SVGAGI (reference sequence). The CDR3 consists of 15 residues. This chain's CDR3 is CASRATDRGREKLFF. The CDR3 DNA reads as TGTGCCAGCAGAGCCACGGACAGGGGGCGCGAAAAACTGTTTTTT.

CDR3 protein: CASSLSFLSRSTEAFF. The DNA of the CDR3 is TGTGCCAGCAGCTTAAGTTTTTTATCTCGATCCACTGAAGCTTTCTTT. The V call is TRBV7-2, the J call TRBJ1-1; D gene ambiguous. The ends were cut back, 2 bases at V and 4 bases at J, with 17 bases in the middle. CDR1 SGHTA and CDR2 FQGNSA come from the germline V gene. The CDR3 length is 16 residues.

This chain uses TRBV6-5 with TRBJ2-3; the D is unclear. This CDR3 contains 14 residues. CDR1 is MNHEY, CDR2 SVGAGI, per germline. Between the trimmed V and J ends, which lost 2 bases and 2 bases, there was a span of 8 bases. CDR3 protein: CASSYRRVTDTQYF. In DNA form, the CDR3 reads TGTGCCAGCAGTTACCGGCGAGTCACAGATACGCAGTATTTT.